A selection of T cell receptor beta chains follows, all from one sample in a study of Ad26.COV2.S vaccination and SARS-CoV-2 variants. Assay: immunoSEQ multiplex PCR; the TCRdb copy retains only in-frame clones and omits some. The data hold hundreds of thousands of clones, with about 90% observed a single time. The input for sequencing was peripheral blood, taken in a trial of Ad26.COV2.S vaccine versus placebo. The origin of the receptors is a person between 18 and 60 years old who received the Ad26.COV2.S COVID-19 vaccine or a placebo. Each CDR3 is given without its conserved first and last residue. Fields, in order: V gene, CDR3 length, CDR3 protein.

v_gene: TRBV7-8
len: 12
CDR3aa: ASSRTNRGDEQY

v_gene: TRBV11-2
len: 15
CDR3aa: ASSSSGMVLAKNIQY

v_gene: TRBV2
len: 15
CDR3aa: ASSESPPGIRNSPLH

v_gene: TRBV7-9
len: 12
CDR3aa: ASSLGGLDTEAF

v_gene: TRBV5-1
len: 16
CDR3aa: ASSPGTSGGTYQETQY

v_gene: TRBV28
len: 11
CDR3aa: ASRGFPYNEQF

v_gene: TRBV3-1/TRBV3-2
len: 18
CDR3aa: ASSQDRRGRDAESIYGYT

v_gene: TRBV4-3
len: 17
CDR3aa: ASSQDGGTGVIGANVLT

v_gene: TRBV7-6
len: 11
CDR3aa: ASSRTEGNTIY

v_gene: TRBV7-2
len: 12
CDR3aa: ASSLGPRNTEAF

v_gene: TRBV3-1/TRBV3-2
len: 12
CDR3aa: ASSHGTGGNEQY

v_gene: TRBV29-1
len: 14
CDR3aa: SVQWTSGDPGETQY

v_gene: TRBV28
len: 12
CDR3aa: ASTTGRGNYGYT

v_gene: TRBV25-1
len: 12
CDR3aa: ASSGQGLNYGYT

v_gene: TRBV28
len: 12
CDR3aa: ASSLSRGDTEAF

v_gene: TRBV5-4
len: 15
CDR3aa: ASSTGLAGANTGELF